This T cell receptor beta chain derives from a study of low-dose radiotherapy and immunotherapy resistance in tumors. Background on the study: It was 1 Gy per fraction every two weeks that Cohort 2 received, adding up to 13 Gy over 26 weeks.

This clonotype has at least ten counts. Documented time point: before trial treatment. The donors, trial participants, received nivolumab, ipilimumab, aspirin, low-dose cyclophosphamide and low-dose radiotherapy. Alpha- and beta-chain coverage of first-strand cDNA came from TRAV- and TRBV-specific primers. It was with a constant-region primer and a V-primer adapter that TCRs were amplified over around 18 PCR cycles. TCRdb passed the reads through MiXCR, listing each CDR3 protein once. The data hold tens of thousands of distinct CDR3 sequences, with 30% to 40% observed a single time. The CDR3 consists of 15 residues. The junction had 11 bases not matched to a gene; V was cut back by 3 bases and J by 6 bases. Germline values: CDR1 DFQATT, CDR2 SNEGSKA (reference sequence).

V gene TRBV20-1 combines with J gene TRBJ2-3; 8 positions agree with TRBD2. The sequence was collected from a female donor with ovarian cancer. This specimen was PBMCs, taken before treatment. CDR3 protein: CSASKLAVSSDTQYF. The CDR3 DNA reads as TGCAGTGCTAGTAAACTAGCGGTTAGTAGTGATACGCAGTATTTT.